This T cell receptor beta chain was sequenced in a study of tumor-infiltrating lymphocytes in localized non-small cell lung cancer. Generated by immunoSEQ multiplex PCR, the TCRdb table keeps only in-frame clones and is missing some. The profile covers approximately 9,700 clones, with approximately 76% appearing a single time and about 20% taken by the ten largest. V gave up 4 bases and J gave up 0 bases; unmatched junction bases: 12. The CDR3 runs 18 residues. The germline CDR1 and CDR2 sequences are SGHDN and FVKESK. The clonotype originates from a human donor with non-small cell lung cancer. V usage is TRBV14 and J usage is TRBJ2-3, with TRBD2 matching over 8 bases. The specimen was uninvolved lung tissue not adjacent to the tumor. The CDR3 nucleotides are TGTGCCAGCAGCCCTATTTCCGGACTAGCAGAAAGCACAGATACGCAGTATTTT. Amino acid sequence: CASSPISGLAESTDTQYF.